The 29 T cell receptor beta chains below come from one sample, sequenced in a study of T cell repertoires in cytomegalovirus infection. TCRdb reanalysed the reads using MiXCR and keeps one entry per CDR3 protein. The repertoire holds under 600,000 distinct CDR3 sequences, with 15% to 20% as singletons. The sequenced sample consisted of CD8+ T cells from PBMCs. These receptors came from a human donor in good health (CMV status not recorded). Some clones in this sample may be carry-over from other donors' samples.

The chain recombines TRBV5-6 with TRBJ1-4; TRBD1 matches 8 bases. In germline, CDR1 is SGHDT, CDR2 YYEEEE. The J segment lost 7 bases and the V segment lost 3 bases, leaving 14 bases of the junction unmatched. CDR3 length: 17 amino acids. CDR3 coding DNA: TGTGCCAGCAGCTCCCCAGGGGGCAGCCCAGGGGGTGAAAAACTGTTTTTT. This translates into CASSSPGGSPGGEKLFF.

CDR3 in DNA: TGTGCCAGCAGCCCGATGGACAGGGGGCGTCTGAACACTGAAGCTTTCTTT. It specifies CASSPMDRGRLNTEAFF. The gene calls are TRBV11-2 and TRBJ1-1; 11 bases map to TRBD1. Germline CDR1 and CDR2: SGHAT and FQNNGV. The CDR3 is 17 residues long. V trimming: 5 bases; J trimming: 0 bases; junction bases outside the gene matches: 8.

The rearrangement uses TRBV7-4 and TRBJ2-3; 8 nucleotides line up with TRBD1. V lost 5 bases and J lost 5; bases outside the gene matches: 6. Germline V gene sequence: CDR1 SGHVT, CDR2 SQSDAQ. The CDR3 spans 14 residues. Here the CDR3 DNA reads TGTGCCAGCAGCCAGACAGGGGTGAGAGATACGCAGTATTTT. Translating gives CASSQTGVRDTQYF.

This clonotype was found many times. V and J are TRBV7-8 and TRBJ2-5; D is perhaps TRBD2 (5 bases). The germline gives CDR1 SGHVS, CDR2 FQNEAQ. The CDR3 is made up of 12 amino acids. Trimming took 5 bases from V and 6 from J, leaving 10 bases between them. CDR3 DNA: TGTGCCAGCAGCCTTAGAGGGCAGACCCAGTACTTC. Protein: CASSLRGQTQYF.

The rearrangement links TRBV29-1 to TRBJ2-2, with D uncertain. The germline V and J ends were trimmed by 4 bases and 1 base, with 7 bases remaining between them. From germline, CDR1 is SQVTM and CDR2 ANQGSEA. The CDR3 is made up of 13 amino acids. This CDR3 reads CSVGVVNTGELFF. CDR3 DNA sequence: TGCAGCGTTGGGGTCGTGAACACCGGGGAGCTGTTTTTT.

The chain links TRBV5-1 to TRBJ2-7; 12 bases map to TRBD2. The germline CDR1 and CDR2 sequences are SGHRS and YFSETQ. The CDR3 has 17 amino acids. V trimming: 0 bases; J trimming: 4 bases; junction bases outside the gene matches: 8. CDR3 amino acids: CASSLGLAGATKYEQYF. The DNA of the CDR3 is TGCGCCAGCAGCTTGGGACTAGCGGGGGCCACAAAGTACGAGCAGTACTTC.

The V gene is TRBV15, the J gene TRBJ1-2; TRBD1 matches at 7 bases. Germline CDR1 and CDR2: LNHNV and YYDKDF (reference sequence). Losses at the gene ends were 2 bases for V and 8 bases for J; bases not matched to a gene: 8. The CDR3 extends over 14 amino acids. The CDR3 DNA is TGTGCCACCAGCAGACTCCAGGGGGTGGAAGGCTACACCTTC. Translated: CATSRLQGVEGYTF.

The table lists this clonotype with a few counts. V and J are TRBV20-1 and TRBJ2-3; no reliable D call. Germline V lookup: CDR1 DFQATT, CDR2 SNEGSKA (reference sequence). Trimming removed 0 bases at V and 5 bases at J, with 9 bases between. CDR3 length: 13 residues. The chain's CDR3 is CSARDRRQDTQYF. CDR3 bases: TGCAGTGCTAGAGATCGCCGGCAAGATACGCAGTATTTT.

Many counts were recorded for this clonotype. The V and J genes are TRBV6-5 and TRBJ1-1; 7 bases fit TRBD1. With V trimmed by 0 bases and J by 5 bases, 3 bases remained unmatched. This CDR3 spans 14 amino acids. Germline-derived CDR1 and CDR2 are MNHEY and SVGAGI. CDR3 sequence reads: CASSYSGTATEAFF. DNA of the CDR3: TGTGCCAGCAGTTACTCAGGGACAGCTACTGAAGCTTTCTTT.

The J gene is TRBJ1-4, the V gene TRBV2; a possible D gene is TRBD1 (5 bases). V lost 8 bases and J lost 10, with 11 bases in between. The CDR3 is 11 amino acids. The V gene's germline CDR1 is SNHLY and CDR2 FYNNEI. The CDR3: CASGATVKLFF. The DNA of the CDR3 is TGTGCCAGCGGGGCCACCGTAAAACTGTTTTTT.

This clonotype has ten or more counts. The chain links TRBV6-5 to TRBJ2-7; maybe TRBD2 (7 bases). Trimming shortened V by 6 bases and J by 0 bases, and 21 bases separated the two germline ends. There are 17 residues in the CDR3. Germline V gene lookup returns CDR1 MNHEY and CDR2 SVGAGI. The CDR3 coding sequence is TGTGCCAGCAGCTCTCGGGGGGCGGGGGTCAGCTCCTACGAGCAGTACTTC. As protein: CASSSRGAGVSSYEQYF.

CDR3 protein: CASSSGGVMNTEAFF. The DNA of the CDR3 is TGTGCCAGCAGCTCAGGGGGAGTCATGAACACTGAAGCTTTCTTT. The rearrangement uses TRBV6-6 and TRBJ1-1; 7 nucleotides line up with TRBD1. Trimming removed 6 bases from V and 0 bases from J; junction bases left unmatched: 7. The CDR3 extends over 15 amino acids. Germline V CDR1 and CDR2: MNHNY, SVGAGI (reference sequence).

The chain is built from TRBV4-2 and TRBJ1-3; D gene ambiguous. The CDR3 extends over 14 amino acids. Germline V CDR1 and CDR2: LGHNA, YNFKEQ. V lost 0 bases to trimming and J lost 8 bases, with 11 bases between them. The CDR3 DNA reads as TGTGCCAGCAGCCAAGACCTAAAGTGGGACACCATATATTTT. Translated: CASSQDLKWDTIYF.

The chain combines TRBV27 with TRBJ2-3, with 7 bases fitting TRBD1. Germline loops: CDR1 MNHEY, CDR2 SMNVEV (reference sequence). Trimming cost V 5 bases and J 2 bases; bases outside gene matches: 10. This CDR3 region has 16 residues. For the CDR3, the DNA is TGTGCCAGCAGTCAAGACAGGGATTCTATCACAGATACGCAGTATTTT. Protein product: CASSQDRDSITDTQYF.

Only a few counts were recorded for this clonotype. The rearrangement uses TRBV27 and TRBJ1-5; 7 nucleotides line up with TRBD1. J lost 7 bases, V lost 4 bases, and 7 bases had no gene match. The CDR3 runs 14 residues. Germline values: CDR1 MNHEY, CDR2 SMNVEV (reference sequence). The CDR3 DNA is TGTGCCAGCAGTTACAGGGGAAGAGAACAGCCCCAGCATTTT. Translation gives CASSYRGREQPQHF.

Many counts were recorded for this clonotype. This chain links TRBV28 with TRBJ2-5; D gene ambiguous. The CDR3 runs 14 residues. Per the germline V gene, CDR1 is MDHEN and CDR2 is SYDVKM. Trimming shortened V by 5 bases and J by 1 base, and 11 bases separated the two germline ends. The CDR3 loop reads CASSPIAGQETQYF. The CDR3 DNA follows: TGTGCCAGCAGTCCTATAGCCGGCCAAGAGACCCAGTACTTC.

The rearrangement links TRBV13 to TRBJ2-1; 13 bases are a match to TRBD2. The CDR3 sequence is 15 residues long. Germline V CDR1 and CDR2: PRHDT, FYEKMQ (reference sequence). Germline trimming cut 5 bases from V and 9 bases from J; bases unmatched to any gene: 7. CDR3 nucleotide sequence: TGTGCCAGCAGCGGCCCGGGACTAGCGGGATTTGAGCAGTTCTTC. It codes for CASSGPGLAGFEQFF.

CDR3 region: CASSPNTLSSYNEQFF. As DNA, the CDR3 is TGTGCCAGTAGTCCCAATACCCTGAGCTCCTACAATGAGCAGTTCTTC. The rearrangement joins TRBV19 to TRBJ2-1; D is undetermined. CDR1 and CDR2 (germline): LNHDA, SQIVND (reference sequence). Deletions cut 5 bases from V and 0 bases from J, with 14 bases between. This CDR3 is 16 amino acids long.

The sample holds many counts of this clonotype. The chain couples TRBV28 to TRBJ2-1; TRBD2 matches at 9 bases. The length of the CDR3 is 16 residues. Germline CDR1 and CDR2: MDHEN and SYDVKM. V shed 8 bases, J shed 0 bases, and the junction held 8 bases outside the gene matches. CDR3 coding DNA: TGTGCCAGCTTGGCGGGAGGGCCCAACTCCTACAATGAGCAGTTCTTC. This translates into CASLAGGPNSYNEQFF.

This clonotype has ten or more counts. DNA for the CDR3: TGTGCCAGCAGCTCCCGGACAGGGGGTACCTACAATGAGCAGTTCTTC. Residues: CASSSRTGGTYNEQFF. The genes are TRBV7-6 and TRBJ2-1; TRBD1 agrees at 10 bases. CDR3 length: 16 amino acids. V trimming: 4 bases; J trimming: 2 bases; junction bases outside the gene matches: 5. Germline lookup yields CDR1 SGHVS and CDR2 FNYEAQ.

This clonotype was detected ten times or more. The V and J genes are TRBV7-2 and TRBJ2-5; tentatively, D is TRBD1 (6 bases). The CDR3 totals 16 residues. Germline CDR1 SGHTA, CDR2 FQGNSA. Trimming cost V 4 bases and J 3 bases, with 18 bases left between them. The CDR3 bases are TGTGCCAGCAGCTCCCGCGGCAGGGGCAGCAAAGAGACCCAGTACTTC. This codes for CASSSRGRGSKETQYF.

This clonotype was detected many times. The chain combines TRBV10-3 with TRBJ2-7; no clear D gene. Germline CDR1 and CDR2: ENHRY and SYGVKD. The CDR3 sequence is 13 residues long. V was trimmed by 6 bases and J by 3 bases, leaving 12 bases between them. The CDR3 protein is CAIRDHTSYEQYF. The DNA of the CDR3 is TGTGCCATCAGGGACCACACAAGCTACGAGCAGTACTTC.

The rearrangement links TRBV20-1 to TRBJ2-7; the match to TRBD1 covers 7 bases. The CDR3 length is 14 residues. V dropped 4 bases and J dropped 4; count of bases not matched to a gene: 10. Germline V gene data show CDR1 as DFQATT and CDR2 as SNEGSKA (reference sequence). The CDR3 here is CSANRGPRAYEQYF. CDR3 nucleotide sequence: TGCAGTGCTAACAGGGGCCCCCGAGCGTACGAGCAGTACTTC.

The chain links TRBV12-3 or TRBV12-4 to TRBJ2-2; no definite D call. Trimming pared 3 bases from V and 6 bases from J, leaving 8 bases between. The CDR3 spans 13 residues. The CDR3 bases are TGTGCCAGCAGTTTCGGCCCGGCCGGGGAGCTGTTTTTT. Translation gives CASSFGPAGELFF.

This clonotype has a count of ten or more. The chain is built from TRBV6-1 and TRBJ2-3; D possibly corresponds to TRBD2 (5 bases). The V and J ends lost 7 bases and 2 bases respectively, with 22 bases between them. CDR1 is MNHNS and CDR2 is SASEGT in the germline V gene. This CDR3 contains 17 residues. The CDR3 region has the DNA TGTGCCAGCACAGGAGTAGCGCGGTCGGTGCCCACAGATACGCAGTATTTT. Translating it yields CASTGVARSVPTDTQYF.

The chain employs TRBV24-1 and TRBJ1-1, with TRBD1 matching 8 bases. Looked up from germline, CDR1 is KGHDR and CDR2 is SFDVKD. Losses at the gene ends were 3 bases for V and 9 bases for J; bases not matched to a gene: 14. This CDR3 contains 16 residues. CDR3 in DNA: TGTGCCACCAGTGATAAACACCCCCCCGGACAGGGCCAAGCTTTCTTT. It is translated as CATSDKHPPGQGQAFF.

This chain uses TRBV27 with TRBJ1-1, with a tentative D call TRBD1 (6 bases). Trimming removed 0 bases from V and 4 bases from J, with 12 bases in between. The CDR3 sequence is 15 residues long. Germline loops: CDR1 MNHEY, CDR2 SMNVEV (reference sequence). CDR3: CASSLSSYRVTEAFF. As DNA, the CDR3 is TGTGCCAGCAGTTTATCAAGCTACAGGGTCACTGAAGCTTTCTTT.

This clonotype was recorded at least ten times. The chain is built from TRBV6-5 and TRBJ2-7; 7 bases map to TRBD2. The CDR3 totals 15 residues. V lost 5 bases to trimming and J lost 1 base; unmatched junction nucleotides: 8. Germline-derived CDR1 and CDR2 are MNHEY and SVGAGI. DNA for the CDR3: TGTGCCAGCAGTCTGACTAGCTGGTTATCCTACGAGCAGTACTTC. It specifies CASSLTSWLSYEQYF.

In this sample, this clonotype turned up once. The chain employs TRBV11-2 and TRBJ1-1; tentatively, D is TRBD1 (6 bases). Between the trimmed V and J ends, which lost 6 bases and 4 bases, there was a span of 21 bases. This CDR3 spans 16 amino acids. Germline loops: CDR1 SGHAT, CDR2 FQNNGV. Here the CDR3 reads CASRTWTVMNGTEAFF. In DNA form, the CDR3 reads TGTGCCAGCAGAACCTGGACAGTAATGAACGGCACTGAAGCTTTCTTT.